Sequencing of this T cell receptor (beta chain) was carried out in a study of blood T cells in healthy people across ages. Whole-study findings and limits: PBMCs that were unsorted prevented a conclusive naive versus antigen-experienced comparison.

This clonotype was found many times. Its antigen is still unknown. This CDR3 has 13 residues. The germline CDR1 and CDR2 sequences are ENHRY and SYGVKD. V lost 11 bases to trimming and J lost 0 bases; unmatched junction nucleotides: 4. Alongside a J-beta primer mix, a sample-barcoded 5' primer served in a second PCR lasting about 7 to 12 cycles. TCRdb recomputed calls from the 5' RACE reads with MiXCR, one row per CDR3 protein. This table holds 900,000 to 950,000 distinct CDR3 sequences, almost 30% found once. The same specimen was also included in a second study, on T cells of mothers and their children. From that second work: Second-round PCR products received sample barcodes and 2-4 random nucleotides from the M1S primer.

The V gene is TRBV10-3, the J gene TRBJ1-5; TRBD1 matches 7 bases. The sequence was obtained from a woman aged 40 to 50 in good health. Sequences were obtained from blood. The CDR3 is CASGQSSNQPQHF. Written as DNA, the CDR3 is TGTGCCTCGGGACAGTCTAGCAATCAGCCCCAGCATTTT.